Here is one T cell receptor (beta chain) with its context. This clonotype was recorded a few times. The antigen it binds to is not known. One base away there is no much larger clone; base qualities are not given. This record belongs to a study of T-cell reconstitution after alpha-beta-depleted transplantation in children (dated by TCRdb to 2015 to 2016). Describing the broader study: Using TCR repertoire profiling, the study followed T-cell immune reconstitution in a quantitative way in children after TCRalphabeta/CD19-depleted allogeneic hematopoietic cell transplantation. Overall results and qualifications from the work: The apparently early alphabetaT-cell count recovery about two months after transplant was reportedly dependent on only several hundred rapidly expanded clones derived from non-depleted graft cells. In some patients, high TCRbeta diversity at day 60 was attributed to recipient T cells and intrathymic progenitors that had survived conditioning. Hyperexpanded clone frequencies declined over subsequent months; after one year, T-cell counts and TCRbeta diversity were mostly attributed to newly produced T cells.

Cut back by 1 base and 4 bases, the V and J ends lie 11 bases apart. According to the germline V gene, CDR1 reads SGHTA and CDR2 reads FQGNSA. The CDR3, from cysteine to phenylalanine, totals 14 residues. Only CDR3 DNA remains: 42 bases, in frame from the first base. Read against the paper, the sample's treatment or condition label means: allogeneic hematopoietic cell transplantation with graft depleted of TCRalphabeta T cells and CD19 B cells. Transplant recipients were children who received TCRalphabeta/CD19-depleted allogeneic hematopoietic cell grafts. The library was made by PCR. The instrument given in TCRdb is Illumina HiSeq 2500. TCR libraries were prepared with molecular barcoding, using unique molecular identifiers to normalize TCRbeta repertoire quantification. TCRdb redid the processing of the public reads, applying fastp at Q25 and MiXCR, and retained in-frame beta chains. Every CDR3 protein is listed once, alongside the most common genes and DNA of its rows. Within this sample are a few hundred thousand distinct CDR3 sequences, with 10% to 15% of them counted one time only. The top ten constitute approximately 2.1% of the sample.

The receptor was derived from a male patient aged 10 to 17 who had a stem cell transplant for acute myeloid leukemia, so the T cells may come from the graft donor. The chain was built from TRBV7-2 and TRBJ2-7; the D gene cannot be named for sure. This material consisted of PBMCs, mostly from graft donor cells, taken 360 days after TCRalphabeta/CD19-depleted stem cell transplant. The CDR3 sequence is CASSLGYSSYEQYF. The sequenced DNA: TGTGCCAGCAGCTTAGGCTACTCCTCTTACGAGCAGTACTTC.